These 8 T cell receptor beta chains originate from one sample sequenced in a study of blood T cell repertoires in COVID-19. Data came from immunoSEQ multiplex PCR; TCRdb stores just in-frame clones and leaves some out. This table has tens of thousands of clones, more than 90% appearing once. The sample consisted of peripheral blood. Receptors were obtained from a man aged 45-65 years with acute or convalescent COVID-19.

The genes are TRBV14 and TRBJ1-3; no clear D gene. Germline CDR1 is SGHDN and CDR2 is FVKESK. With 3 bases removed from V and 0 bases from J, the gap between germline ends came to 12 bases. The CDR3 contains 16 residues. CDR3 sequence reads: CASSQIDLSSGNTIYF. CDR3 coding DNA: TGTGCCAGCAGCCAGATTGACTTATCCTCTGGAAACACCATATATTTT.

The chain couples TRBV15 to TRBJ2-1; weak D call: TRBD1 (6 bases). Trimming removed 1 base from V and 9 bases from J, with 19 bases in between. CDR3 size: 16 residues. Germline loops: CDR1 LNHNV, CDR2 YYDKDF (reference sequence). For the CDR3, the DNA is TGTGCCACCAGCAGAGGAGGGGGACCCCTCGGCGGTGAGCAGTTCTTC. This gives the protein CATSRGGGPLGGEQFF.

This rearrangement joins TRBV6-4 to TRBJ2-2; possibly TRBD1 for D (6 bases). The ends were cut back, 8 bases at V and 4 bases at J, with 11 bases in the middle. The CDR3 contains 13 residues. The germline V gene encodes CDR1 MRHNA and CDR2 SNTAGT. CDR3 protein: CASRDTLTGELFF. Here the CDR3 DNA reads TGTGCCAGCCGGGACACACTCACCGGGGAGCTGTTTTTT.

The gene calls are TRBV5-1 and TRBJ1-2, with TRBD1 matching over 9 bases. V gave up 0 bases and J gave up 4 bases; unmatched junction bases: 7. The length of the CDR3 is 16 residues. CDR1 and CDR2 from the germline V gene are SGHRS and YFSETQ. The CDR3 DNA is TGCGCCAGCAGCTTGGGACAGGGGGTGTTCGCCTATGGCTACACCTTC. This gives the protein CASSLGQGVFAYGYTF.

This chain connects TRBV2 to TRBJ2-2, with 16 bases fitting TRBD2. The junction had 2 bases not matched to a gene; V was cut back by 6 bases and J by 1 base. Germline-derived CDR1 and CDR2 are SNHLY and FYNNEI. The CDR3 has 17 amino acids. CDR3 residues: CASRGLAGGVNTGELFF. CDR3 coding DNA: TGTGCCAGCAGGGGACTAGCGGGAGGGGTGAACACCGGGGAGCTGTTTTTT.

The chain recombines TRBV7-8 with TRBJ2-1; 12 bases are a match to TRBD2. J was trimmed by 6 bases and V by 5 bases; bases with no gene match: 8. This CDR3 spans 16 amino acids. Per germline, CDR1 SGHVS and CDR2 FQNEAQ. This CDR3 is CASSPHLAGGRNEQFF. The CDR3 coding sequence is TGTGCCAGCAGCCCGCACCTAGCGGGAGGGCGCAATGAGCAGTTCTTC.

J is TRBJ1-1 and V is TRBV5-5, with D unresolved. The CDR3 sequence is 14 residues long. CDR1 SGHKS and CDR2 YYEKEE come from the germline V gene (reference sequence). Trimming left V 0 bases short and J 4 bases short, with 10 bases between. The CDR3 reads CASSLDPRGTEAFF. The CDR3 bases are TGTGCCAGCAGCTTGGACCCCCGGGGCACTGAAGCTTTCTTT.

The chain employs TRBV19 and TRBJ2-1; the match to TRBD2 covers 13 bases. Per germline, CDR1 LNHDA and CDR2 SQIVND (reference sequence). Germline trimming cut 5 bases from V and 10 bases from J; bases unmatched to any gene: 11. This CDR3 has 16 amino acids. CDR3 region: CASSGTSGRALGEQFF. DNA for the CDR3: TGTGCCAGTAGTGGAACTAGCGGGAGGGCCTTGGGGGAGCAGTTCTTC.